Listed below are T cell receptor beta chains from one sample, sequenced in a study of human T cells and chemical hapten exposure. One entry per CDR3 protein, called by TCRdb with MiXCR from the RACE reads. The table lists about 49,000 distinct CDR3 sequences, about 10% of them singletons. This specimen consisted of whole blood, obtained in connection with sensitization to the hapten diphenylcyclopropenone (DPC). The receptor set was obtained from a woman in her fifties or sixties with alopecia areata. Some clones in this sample may be carry-over from other donors' samples. CDR3s include the opening cysteine and the closing phenylalanine or tryptophan. The D gene is left open where the match is weak. Only some rows state a clone size, as once, few, many or a class for expanded clones.

j_gene,abundance,d_gene,v_gene,CDR3aa,CDR3nt
TRBJ2-4,many,NA,TRBV11-2,CASSFLGPGNIQYF,TGTGCCAGCAGCTTTTTGGGGCCCGGAAACATTCAGTACTTC
TRBJ1-3,NA,NA,TRBV4-3,CASSQDLRGFGNTIYF,TGCGCCAGCAGCCAAGATCTTCGGGGTTTCGGAAACACCATATATTTT
TRBJ1-6,NA,NA,TRBV11-1,CASSLKGTGFKNSPLHF,TGTGCCAGCAGCCTAAAGGGAACAGGGTTCAAGAATTCACCCCTCCACTTT
TRBJ2-4,many,NA,TRBV7-9,CASSFQTPNIQYF,TGTGCCAGCAGCTTTCAAACTCCAAACATTCAGTACTTC
TRBJ1-1,NA,TRBD1,TRBV29-1,CSVEQGRAEAFF,TGCAGCGTCGAACAGGGGCGGGCTGAAGCTTTCTTT
TRBJ2-1,many,NA,TRBV29-1,CSVGVLNEQFF,TGCAGCGTGGGGGTTTTGAATGAGCAGTTCTTC
TRBJ2-2,many,TRBD2,TRBV30,CAWSYLAGSNTGELFF,TGTGCCTGGAGTTATCTAGCGGGCTCGAACACCGGGGAGCTGTTTTTT
TRBJ2-1,few,NA,TRBV11-3,CASSTRGGPYNEQFF,TGTGCCAGCAGCACGAGGGGGGGACCCTACAATGAGCAGTTCTTC
TRBJ1-1,NA,NA,TRBV12-3/TRBV12-4,CASSPRMNTEAFF,TGTGCCAGCAGTCCAAGGATGAACACTGAAGCTTTCTTT
TRBJ2-3,many,NA,TRBV28,CASSYSAAGDTQYF,TGTGCCAGCAGTTACTCCGCGGCTGGAGATACGCAGTATTTT
TRBJ2-7,few,TRBD1,TRBV10-1,CASPGQGRRSHEQYF,TGCGCCAGTCCGGGACAGGGGAGGAGAAGCCACGAGCAGTACTTC
TRBJ1-1,many,NA,TRBV2,CASTFLSGWDTEAFF,TGTGCCAGCACCTTTCTGTCGGGGTGGGACACTGAAGCTTTCTTT
TRBJ1-2,many,NA,TRBV20-1,CSASLPGRGDGYTF,TGCAGTGCTAGTCTTCCAGGCAGGGGAGATGGCTACACCTTC
TRBJ2-1,many,TRBD1,TRBV19,CASQPTGSHNEQFF,TGTGCCAGTCAGCCGACAGGGTCCCACAATGAGCAGTTCTTC
TRBJ1-6,few,TRBD1,TRBV9,CASSVLDRGDSPLHF,TGTGCCAGCAGCGTTTTGGACAGGGGAGATTCACCCCTCCACTTT
TRBJ1-4,NA,NA,TRBV4-1,CASSLNVLDEKLFF,TGCGCCAGCAGCCTAAATGTATTGGATGAAAAACTGTTTTTT
TRBJ2-5,many,NA,TRBV18,CASSLGLEETQYF,TGTGCCAGCTCACTCGGACTCGAAGAGACCCAGTACTTC
TRBJ1-1,many,NA,TRBV18,CATSFGENTEAFF,TGTGCCACCTCATTTGGGGAGAACACTGAAGCTTTCTTT
TRBJ2-1,many,NA,TRBV11-3,CASSLSGPLEQFF,TGTGCCAGCAGCTTAAGTGGCCCGCTGGAGCAGTTCTTC
TRBJ2-1,many,TRBD2,TRBV6-2/TRBV6-3,CASSTLAGGNEQFF,TGTGCCAGCAGCACTCTAGCGGGGGGCAATGAGCAGTTCTTC
TRBJ1-6,many,NA,TRBV9,CASSVGRVDSPLHF,TGTGCCAGCAGCGTAGGCAGGGTGGATTCACCCCTCCACTTT
TRBJ1-2,NA,NA,TRBV29-1,CRGVSGYTF,TGCAGAGGGGTTTCTGGCTACACCTTC
TRBJ2-4,few,NA,TRBV5-1,CASSRDRAKNIQYF,TGCGCCAGCAGCCGAGATCGGGCCAAAAACATTCAGTACTTC